This TCR beta chain was recovered during a study of shared clonotypes between healthy human individuals. Study as a whole: Ranging from 18 to 49 in age, donors were two women and a few men.

The assay was immunoSEQ multiplex PCR, and TCRdb's table has in-frame clones only and misses some. The sample lists about 1 million clones, 65% to 75% occurring once. V trimming: 4 bases; J trimming: 4 bases; junction bases outside the gene matches: 14. Per the germline V gene, CDR1 is MGHDK and CDR2 is SYGVNS. The CDR3 contains 18 residues. This receptor was identified in a man aged 18 to 30 in good health. The source material was memory CD4+ T cells sorted from blood. Subset denoted: CD45RA-negative fraction. This chain uses TRBV25-1 with TRBJ2-1; 9 bases match TRBD2. The CDR3 reads CASSAAAGGGGHYNEQFF. In DNA, the CDR3 is TGTGCCAGCAGTGCGGCAGCGGGAGGAGGGGGGCATTACAATGAGCAGTTCTTC. The whole variable domain, filled in from reference TRBV25-1 and TRBJ2-1, reads EADIYQTPRYLVIGTGKKITLECSQTMGHDKMYWYQQDPGMELHLIHYSYGVNSTEKGDLSSESTVSRIRTEHFPLTLESARPSHTSQYLCASSAAAGGGGHYNEQFFGPGTRLTVL.